The sample holds one count of the clone carrying this T cell receptor (beta chain). CDR3 length: 15 amino acids. Germline V CDR1 and CDR2: GTSNPN, SVGIG (reference sequence). V was cut by 6 bases and J by 6 bases, with 18 bases left in between. It was with 60 Vbeta and 13 Jbeta primers that the PCR ran. Measured with immunoSEQ multiplex PCR; TCRdb has only the in-frame clones, and not every one. Among 79,000 or so clones listed, 79% were seen once. This specimen comes from a study of cytomegalovirus exposure and HLA in healthy donors. The sequenced sample was PBMCs. The TCR sequence derives from a woman between 35 and 50 years old in good health and CMV-seropositive. The chain links TRBV30 to TRBJ1-6, with unresolved D. The DNA for the CDR3 is TGTGCCTGTAACAGTGCACCTTCTTTTAATTCACCCCTCCACTTT. This gives the protein CACNSAPSFNSPLHF.